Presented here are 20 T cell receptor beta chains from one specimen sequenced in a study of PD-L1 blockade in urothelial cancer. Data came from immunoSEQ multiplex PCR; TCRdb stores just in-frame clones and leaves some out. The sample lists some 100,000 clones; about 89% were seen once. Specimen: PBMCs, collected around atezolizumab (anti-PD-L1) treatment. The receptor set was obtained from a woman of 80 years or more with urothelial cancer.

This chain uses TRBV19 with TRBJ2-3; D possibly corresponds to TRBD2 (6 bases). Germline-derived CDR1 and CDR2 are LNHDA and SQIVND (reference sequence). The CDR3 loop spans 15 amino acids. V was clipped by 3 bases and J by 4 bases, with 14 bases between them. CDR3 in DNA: TGTGCCAGTAGTATTGGACGACTAGGGGCAGATACGCAGTATTTT. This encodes CASSIGRLGADTQYF.

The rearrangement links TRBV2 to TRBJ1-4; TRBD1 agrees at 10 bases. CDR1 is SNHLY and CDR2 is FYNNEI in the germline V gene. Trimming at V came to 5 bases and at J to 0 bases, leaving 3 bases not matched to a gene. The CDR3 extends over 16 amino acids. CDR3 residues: CASSKDRGSTNEKLFF. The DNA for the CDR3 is TGTGCCAGCAGTAAGGACAGGGGGTCAACTAATGAAAAACTGTTTTTT.

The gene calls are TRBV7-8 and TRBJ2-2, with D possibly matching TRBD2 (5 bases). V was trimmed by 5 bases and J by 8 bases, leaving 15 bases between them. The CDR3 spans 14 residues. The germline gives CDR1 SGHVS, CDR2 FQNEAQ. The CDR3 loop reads CASSPLRVAGELFF. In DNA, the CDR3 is TGTGCCAGCAGCCCCCTGAGGGTAGCGGGGGAGCTGTTTTTT.

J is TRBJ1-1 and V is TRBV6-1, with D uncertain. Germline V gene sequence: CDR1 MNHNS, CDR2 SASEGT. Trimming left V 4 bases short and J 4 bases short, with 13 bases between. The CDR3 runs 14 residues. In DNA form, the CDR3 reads TGTGCCAGCAGTGGACGGGATCCCACCACTGAAGCTTTCTTT. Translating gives CASSGRDPTTEAFF.

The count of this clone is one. The CDR3 bases are TGTGCCAGCTCACCAGGACAGGGTACCATATATTTT. Amino acids: CASSPGQGTIYF. The gene calls are TRBV18 and TRBJ1-3; 8 bases are shared with TRBD1. The CDR3 is made up of 12 amino acids. Per germline, CDR1 KGHSH and CDR2 LQKENI. Germline trimming cut 2 bases from V and 10 bases from J; bases unmatched to any gene: 1.

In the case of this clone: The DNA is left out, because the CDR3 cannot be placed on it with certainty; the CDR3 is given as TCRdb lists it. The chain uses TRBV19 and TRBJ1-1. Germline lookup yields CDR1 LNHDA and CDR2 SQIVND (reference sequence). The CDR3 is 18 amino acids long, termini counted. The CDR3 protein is CASSILAVMRGLNTEAFF.

CDR3 amino acids: CASSLSGPGETNEKLFF. In DNA, the CDR3 is TGTGCCAGCAGTTTAAGCGGTCCCGGCGAGACTAATGAAAAACTGTTTTTT. The chain recombines TRBV28 with TRBJ1-4; no definite D call. The CDR3 extends over 17 amino acids. Trimming stripped 2 bases from V and 2 bases from J, with 15 bases between. Germline CDR1 MDHEN, CDR2 SYDVKM.

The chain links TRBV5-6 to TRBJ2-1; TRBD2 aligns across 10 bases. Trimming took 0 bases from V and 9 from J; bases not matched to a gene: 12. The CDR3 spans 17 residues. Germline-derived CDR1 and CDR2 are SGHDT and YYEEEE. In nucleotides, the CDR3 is TGTGCCAGCAGCTTGGTTCGGACTAGCGGAGGGAGGGCTGAGCAGTTCTTC. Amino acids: CASSLVRTSGGRAEQFF.

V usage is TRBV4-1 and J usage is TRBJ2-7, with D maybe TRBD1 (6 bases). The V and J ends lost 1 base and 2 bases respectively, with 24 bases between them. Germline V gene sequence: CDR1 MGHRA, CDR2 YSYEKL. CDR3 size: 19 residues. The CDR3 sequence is CASSQVPQGQIKPAYEQYF. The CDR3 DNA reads TGCGCCAGCAGCCAAGTCCCCCAGGGACAAATCAAACCAGCCTACGAGCAGTACTTC.

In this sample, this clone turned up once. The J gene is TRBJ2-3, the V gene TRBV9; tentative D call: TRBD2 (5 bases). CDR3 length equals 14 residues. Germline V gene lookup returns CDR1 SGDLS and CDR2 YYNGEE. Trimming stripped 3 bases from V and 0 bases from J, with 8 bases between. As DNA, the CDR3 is TGTGCCAGCAGCGGCGGGCAGAGCACAGATACGCAGTATTTT. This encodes CASSGGQSTDTQYF. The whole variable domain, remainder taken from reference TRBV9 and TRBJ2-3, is DSGVTQTPKHLITATGQRVTLRCSPRSGDLSVYWYQQSLDQGLQFLIQYYNGEERAKGNILERFSAQQFPDLHSELNLSSLELGDSALYFCASSGGQSTDTQYFGPGTRLTVL.

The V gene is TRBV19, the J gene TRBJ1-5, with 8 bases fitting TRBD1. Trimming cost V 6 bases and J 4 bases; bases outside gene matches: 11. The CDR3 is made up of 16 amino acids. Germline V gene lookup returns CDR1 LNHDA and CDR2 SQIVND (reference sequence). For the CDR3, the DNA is TGTGCCAGTAGCTACTCCGGGACAGGCGGTAATCAGCCCCAGCATTTT. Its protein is CASSYSGTGGNQPQHF.

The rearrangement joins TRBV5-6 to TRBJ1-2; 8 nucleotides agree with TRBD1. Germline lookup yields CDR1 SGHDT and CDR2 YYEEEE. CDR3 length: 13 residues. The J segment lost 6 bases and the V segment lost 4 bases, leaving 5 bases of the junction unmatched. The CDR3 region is CASSIRTGHGYTF. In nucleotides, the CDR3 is TGTGCCAGCAGCATCCGGACAGGGCATGGCTACACCTTC.

The DNA of the CDR3 is TGTGCCAGCAGCTTGAGGCAGGTATTACCGTACAATGAGCAGTTCTTC. This sequence encodes CASSLRQVLPYNEQFF. This chain connects TRBV5-6 to TRBJ2-1; D is uncertain. V was trimmed by 1 base and J by 4 bases, leaving 15 bases between them. Germline CDR1 and CDR2: SGHDT and YYEEEE. This CDR3 region has 16 residues.

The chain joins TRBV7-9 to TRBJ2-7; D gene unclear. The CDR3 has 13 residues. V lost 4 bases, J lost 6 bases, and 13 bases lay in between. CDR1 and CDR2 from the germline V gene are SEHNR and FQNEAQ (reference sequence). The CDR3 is CASSSTTHGEQYF. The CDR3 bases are TGTGCCAGCAGCTCGACAACCCATGGCGAGCAGTACTTC.

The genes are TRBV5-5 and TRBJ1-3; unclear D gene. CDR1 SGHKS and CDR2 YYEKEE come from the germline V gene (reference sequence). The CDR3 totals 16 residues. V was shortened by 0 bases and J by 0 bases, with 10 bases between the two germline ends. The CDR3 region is CASSLVSGTSGNTIYF. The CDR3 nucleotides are TGTGCCAGCAGCTTGGTTTCGGGAACCTCTGGAAACACCATATATTTT.

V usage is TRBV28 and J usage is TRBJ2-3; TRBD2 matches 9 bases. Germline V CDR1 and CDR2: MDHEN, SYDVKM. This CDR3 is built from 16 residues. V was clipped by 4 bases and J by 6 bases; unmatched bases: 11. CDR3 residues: CASSSPWREGRDTQYF. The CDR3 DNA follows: TGTGCCAGCAGTTCCCCCTGGCGGGAGGGCCGGGATACGCAGTATTTT.

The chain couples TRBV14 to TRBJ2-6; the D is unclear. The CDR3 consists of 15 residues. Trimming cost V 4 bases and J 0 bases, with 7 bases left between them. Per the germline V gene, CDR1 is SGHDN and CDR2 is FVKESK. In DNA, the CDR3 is TGTGCCAGCAGCCTCAGGCTCTCTGGGGCCAACGTCCTGACTTTC. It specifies CASSLRLSGANVLTF.

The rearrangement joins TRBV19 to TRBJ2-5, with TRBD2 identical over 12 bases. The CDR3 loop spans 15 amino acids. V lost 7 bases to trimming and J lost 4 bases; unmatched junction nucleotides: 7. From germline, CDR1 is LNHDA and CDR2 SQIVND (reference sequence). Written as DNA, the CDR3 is TGTGCCAGTACCTCTAGCGGGAGGGCCGGAGAGACCCAGTACTTC. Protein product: CASTSSGRAGETQYF.

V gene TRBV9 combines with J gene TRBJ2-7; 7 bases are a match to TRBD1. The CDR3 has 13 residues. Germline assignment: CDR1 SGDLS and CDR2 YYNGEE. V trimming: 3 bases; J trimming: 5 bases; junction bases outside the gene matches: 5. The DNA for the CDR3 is TGTGCCAGCAGCGAGGGACAGAGGGACGAGCAGTACTTC. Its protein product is CASSEGQRDEQYF. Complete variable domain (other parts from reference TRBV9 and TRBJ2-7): DSGVTQTPKHLITATGQRVTLRCSPRSGDLSVYWYQQSLDQGLQFLIQYYNGEERAKGNILERFSAQQFPDLHSELNLSSLELGDSALYFCASSEGQRDEQYFGPGTRLTVT.

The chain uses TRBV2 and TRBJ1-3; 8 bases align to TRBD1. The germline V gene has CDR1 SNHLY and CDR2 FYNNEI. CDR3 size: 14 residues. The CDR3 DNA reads TGTGCAGGGACAGGAGCCCTCTCTGGAAACACCATATATTTT. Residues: CAGTGALSGNTIYF.